Shown below are 4 T cell receptor beta chains from a single sample sequenced in a study of shared clonotypes between healthy human individuals. Libraries were prepared by immunoSEQ multiplex PCR; TCRdb keeps only in-frame clonotypes and omits some of them. The sample contains about 2.4 million clones, over 85% of which appear only once. Specimen: naive CD4+ T cells from PBMCs. Subset denoted: CD45RA+ positively selected. These receptors originate from a man younger than 30 in good health. Some clones in this sample may be carry-over from other donors' samples.

The chain carries TRBV20-1 and TRBJ1-3; D unresolved. The CDR3 has 11 residues. V lost 0 bases and J lost 10, with 7 bases in between. Germline loops: CDR1 DFQATT, CDR2 SNEGSKA (reference sequence). In nucleotides, the CDR3 is TGCAGTGCTAGAGATGCCGCGACCATATATTTT. This translates into CSARDAATIYF.

The chain recombines TRBV7-2 with TRBJ2-2; D gene ambiguous. The V and J ends lost 3 bases and 6 bases respectively, with 14 bases between them. This CDR3 contains 15 residues. Germline values: CDR1 SGHTA, CDR2 FQGNSA. The CDR3 here is CASSFVGSLPGELFF. The CDR3 nucleotides read TGTGCCAGCAGCTTTGTAGGATCACTCCCCGGGGAGCTGTTTTTT.

The CDR3 coding sequence is TGTGCCAGCAGCCTACGAGGGGATTACAATGAAAAACTGTTTTTT. As protein: CASSLRGDYNEKLFF. The chain carries TRBV7-2 and TRBJ1-4; D perhaps matches TRBD1 (5 bases). The ends were cut back, 5 bases at V and 5 bases at J, with 15 bases in the middle. The CDR3 covers 15 residues. Germline V gene sequence: CDR1 SGHTA, CDR2 FQGNSA.

The rearrangement links TRBV9 to TRBJ2-2, with 7 positions matching TRBD2. J was trimmed by 4 bases and V by 0 bases; bases with no gene match: 6. CDR3 length equals 16 residues. Germline CDR1 is SGDLS and CDR2 is YYNGEE. CDR3 sequence reads: CASSVGTGGPTGELFF. The CDR3 nucleotides are TGTGCCAGCAGCGTAGGAACGGGAGGACCCACCGGGGAGCTGTTTTTT. The variable domain in full, with the rest retrieved from reference TRBV9 and TRBJ2-2, is DSGVTQTPKHLITATGQRVTLRCSPRSGDLSVYWYQQSLDQGLQFLIQYYNGEERAKGNILERFSAQQFPDLHSELNLSSLELGDSALYFCASSVGTGGPTGELFFGEGSRLTVL.